This T cell receptor (beta chain) was captured in a study of blood T cell repertoires in COVID-19. Between the trimmed V and J ends, which lost 1 base and 2 bases, there was a span of 8 bases. Germline loops: CDR1 MGHRA, CDR2 YSYEKL. This CDR3 contains 14 residues. The assay was immunoSEQ multiplex PCR, and TCRdb's table has in-frame clones only and misses some. The profile shows tens of thousands of clones, approximately 88% of them singletons. This TCR derives from a human donor in a cohort sampled during active COVID-19. The gene calls are TRBV4-1 and TRBJ1-1; maybe TRBD1 (5 bases). Input material: peripheral blood. Here the CDR3 reads CASSQADINTEAFF. The CDR3 DNA is TGCGCCAGCAGCCAAGCGGACATAAACACTGAAGCTTTCTTT.